This T cell receptor beta chain was captured in a study of spatial heterogeneity in lung cancer. Study as a whole: The average appearance count of each unique TCR and UMI combination in raw reads was more than nine. Study findings and constraints: Tumor mutation count correlated with how many alpha and beta TCRs expanded intratumorally.

MiXCR, run by TCRdb on the 5' RACE reads, gives a single entry per CDR3 protein. Among about 9,200 distinct CDR3 sequences, around 8.4% were seen once, and the ten largest hold roughly 23%. This clonotype was picked up one time. Its antigen is unidentified. Time point given: sample taken at primary tumor resection. Without sorting, whole RNA was sequenced from tumor, nontumor lung or frozen PBMC. There are 15 residues in the CDR3. Germline lookup yields CDR1 SGHRS and CDR2 YFSETQ. The V and J ends lost 6 bases and 0 bases, in that order; junction bases with no gene match: 5. The chain joins TRBV5-1 to TRBJ2-1; 8 positions agree with TRBD2. This TCR was sampled from a male donor with early-stage non-small cell lung cancer. The sample consisted of lung tumor tissue, taken at surgery. This CDR3 is CASTLSGSSYNEQFF. The CDR3 coding sequence is TGCGCCAGCACCCTCAGCGGGAGCTCCTACAATGAGCAGTTCTTC.